This T cell receptor (beta chain) was recovered during a study of T cells in Graves' hyperthyroidism and ophthalmopathy. Amplified TCR beta CDR3 regions derived from RNA transcripts. TCR CDR3 regions were first amplified by RT-PCR with HTBI primers. Each CDR3 protein is one row after TCRdb ran MiXCR on the multiplex PCR reads. This sample has about 350,000 distinct CDR3 sequences; nearly 15% occur once, and the top ten carry roughly 20%. Patients with uncontrolled infections, other autoimmune diseases, pregnancy or lactation were excluded. Fresh peripheral blood, around 9.2 ml of it, supplied the PBMCs. Whole-study findings and limits: Blood samples included most of the expanded thyroid clonotypes exceeding 0.001. Ophthalmopathy prediction by the model preceded onset by a median about 6.5 months.

V was trimmed by 4 bases and J by 2 bases, leaving 18 bases between them. This CDR3 comprises 17 residues. This clonotype was seen at least ten times. Its cognate antigen is unknown. The TCR was taken from a woman in her sixties or seventies with Graves' ophthalmopathy. Sequences were obtained from blood. This chain uses TRBV12-3 or TRBV12-4 with TRBJ1-5, with no clear D. In DNA form, the CDR3 reads TGTGCCAGCAGTTCAGATTCTTTCGGTGGGGGCAATCAGCCCCAGCATTTT. It encodes CASSSDSFGGGNQPQHF.